This is a list of T cell receptor beta chains from one sample in a study of patients and donors after allogeneic stem cell transplantation. One entry per CDR3 protein, called by TCRdb with MiXCR from the RT-PCR reads. The sample has some 880,000 distinct CDR3 sequences, over 15% seen once. Material for sequencing was blood, either unsorted or a sorted T cell fraction (not recorded which). The receptor source for this set is a human donor who was either an allogeneic HSCT recipient or a stem cell or donor lymphocyte infusion donor (not recorded which). It is not recorded whose cells these are; they may come from a transplant donor. The CDR3 runs from the conserved cysteine through the conserved F or W. Fields, in order: J gene, V gene, CDR3 protein.

TRBJ1-1,TRBV9,CASSVELTTEAFF
TRBJ2-7,TRBV7-2,CASSFFAGANYEQYF
TRBJ1-1,TRBV12-3/TRBV12-4,CASRGIPRNTEAFF
TRBJ2-2,TRBV11-3,CASTDITGELFF
TRBJ2-5,TRBV10-3,CAISESPSGAETQYF
TRBJ2-7,TRBV20-1,CSARDFGGSYEQYF
TRBJ1-4,TRBV5-1,CASRTGGVSTTNEKLFF
TRBJ1-2,TRBV4-3,CASSQDRGQAAGYTF
TRBJ1-2,TRBV18,CASSPNQGQLYGYTF
TRBJ2-5,TRBV29-1,CSVRGAETQYF
TRBJ2-7,TRBV13,CASSLGGPSNYEQYF
TRBJ1-2,TRBV7-2,CASSLLPLSGYTF
TRBJ1-5,TRBV20-1,CSALTGDQGQPQHF
TRBJ1-5,TRBV12-3/TRBV12-4,CASSLEQIGGQPQHF
TRBJ1-2,TRBV7-9,CASSLSSFYGYTF
TRBJ2-2,TRBV20-1,CSARVASGRSGTGELFF
TRBJ1-1,TRBV28,CASRSQGLNTEAFF
TRBJ2-1,TRBV4-2,CASSPDRVTNEQFF
TRBJ1-1,TRBV7-9,CASSRTGTEAFF
TRBJ1-2,TRBV11-1,CASSFSWDSRPHNYGYTF
TRBJ2-7,TRBV5-5,CASMRGPSYEQYF
TRBJ2-3,TRBV6-1,CASSRSERGGRPDTQYF
TRBJ2-2,TRBV9,CASSVGSGVPGELFF
TRBJ2-7,TRBV7-9,CASSHDPQRSYEQYF
TRBJ1-1,TRBV6-1,CASNRGGNTEAFF
TRBJ2-2,TRBV6-1,CASNLGTRNTGELFF
TRBJ2-7,TRBV25-1,CASSARQGAGEQYF
TRBJ2-6,TRBV19,CASSYQGVAGANVLTF
TRBJ2-2,TRBV20-1,CSARQTGGDTGELFF
TRBJ2-3,TRBV4-1,CASSQVSDTQYF
TRBJ1-5,TRBV27,CASSSSGQPQHF
TRBJ1-4,TRBV25-1,CASSKRQGLGLFF
TRBJ2-1,TRBV6-1,CASRGLAGGPNEQFF
TRBJ1-2,TRBV12-3/TRBV12-4,CASSSGGSYTF
TRBJ1-2,TRBV19,CASRHDDRFISGYTF
TRBJ1-2,TRBV10-2,CASSDHPNAYTF
TRBJ1-4,TRBV10-3,CAISELWVGKLFF
TRBJ1-2,TRBV9,CASSVESGPTYGYTF
TRBJ2-7,TRBV7-9,CASSLRTSAHEQYF
TRBJ2-1,TRBV6-2/TRBV6-3,CASRPFSVLSYNEQFF
TRBJ2-2,TRBV4-3,CASSWQENTGELFF